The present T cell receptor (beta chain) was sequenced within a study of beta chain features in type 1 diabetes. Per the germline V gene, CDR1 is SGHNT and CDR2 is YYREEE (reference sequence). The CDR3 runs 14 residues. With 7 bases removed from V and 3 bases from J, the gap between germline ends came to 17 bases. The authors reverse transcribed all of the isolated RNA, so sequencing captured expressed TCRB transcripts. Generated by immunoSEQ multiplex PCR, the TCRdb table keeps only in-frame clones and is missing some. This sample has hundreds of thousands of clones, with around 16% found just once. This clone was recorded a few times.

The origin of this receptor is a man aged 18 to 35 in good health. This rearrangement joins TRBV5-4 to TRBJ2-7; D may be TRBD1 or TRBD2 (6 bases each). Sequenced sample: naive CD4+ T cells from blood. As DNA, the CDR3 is TGTGCCAGCGGGGGGCCAGCGTCGGACTACGAGCAGTACTTC. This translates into CASGGPASDYEQYF.